These 11 T cell receptor beta chains came from one sample sequenced in a study of beta chain features in type 1 diabetes. The investigators reverse transcribed all of the isolated RNA, so they sequenced expressed TCRB transcripts. Using immunoSEQ multiplex PCR, the repertoire was profiled, and TCRdb retains in-frame clones only, with some absent. The sample contains 500,000 to 700,000 clones, less than 20% of which appear only once. The sequenced material came from naive CD4+ T cells from blood. The receptors derive from a man between 18 and 35 years old in good health.

This clone was detected only a few times. This rearrangement joins TRBV25-1 to TRBJ2-3; 9 bases match TRBD2. Looked up from germline, CDR1 is MGHDK and CDR2 is SYGVNS. The J segment lost 2 bases and the V segment lost 3 bases, leaving 12 bases of the junction unmatched. CDR3 length: 18 amino acids. The CDR3 region has the DNA TGTGCCAGCAGTGATGGCCGCGGTAGCGGGAGAAACACAGATACGCAGTATTTT. Translated, it gives CASSDGRGSGRNTDTQYF.

The chain has TRBV27 and TRBJ1-4; 11 nucleotides match TRBD1. With 4 bases clipped from V and 8 bases from J, the junction kept 3 bases outside the gene matches. This CDR3 has 14 amino acids. CDR1 and CDR2 (germline): MNHEY, SMNVEV (reference sequence). CDR3 residues: CASSSDRGREKLFF. In DNA form, the CDR3 reads TGTGCCAGCAGTTCGGACAGGGGGCGAGAAAAACTGTTTTTT.

V usage is TRBV4-2 and J usage is TRBJ2-3; 11 bases match TRBD2. This CDR3 spans 20 amino acids. CDR1 and CDR2 (germline): LGHNA, YNFKEQ. Trimming took 4 bases from V and 0 from J; bases not matched to a gene: 15. This CDR3 is CASSRMASGGPHASTDTQYF. The CDR3 nucleotides are TGTGCCAGCAGCCGTATGGCTAGCGGGGGGCCCCATGCTAGCACAGATACGCAGTATTTT.

V is TRBV7-2 and J is TRBJ1-5; D is undetermined. The CDR3 loop spans 14 amino acids. Trimming removed 7 bases at V and 4 bases at J, with 14 bases between. The germline gives CDR1 SGHTA, CDR2 FQGNSA. CDR3 in amino acids: CASTQSNENQPQHF. The CDR3 bases are TGTGCCAGCACCCAGAGCAACGAGAATCAGCCCCAGCATTTT.

This clone was detected a few times. The J gene is TRBJ2-3, the V gene TRBV5-1; D is unclear. Trimming removed 5 bases from V and 2 bases from J, with 3 bases in between. Germline values: CDR1 SGHRS, CDR2 YFSETQ. The CDR3 extends over 11 amino acids. CDR3 DNA sequence: TGCGCCAGCAGGAACACAGATACGCAGTATTTT. Residues: CASRNTDTQYF.

A few counts support this clone. This chain joins TRBV7-9 and TRBJ1-2; D unclear. Germline V CDR1 and CDR2: SEHNR, FQNEAQ (reference sequence). There are 15 residues in the CDR3. V lost 1 base and J lost 2, with 11 bases in between. CDR3 DNA: TGTGCCAGCAGCTTAGAGGCGGGCAGAAACTATGGCTACACCTTC. Protein: CASSLEAGRNYGYTF.

This clone was detected a few times. The gene calls are TRBV21-1 and TRBJ1-1; the D segment call TRBD1 is taken from the table without a DNA check. TRBV21-1 has pseudogene status. CDR3 length: 17 amino acids. The CDR3 here is CASTPGDRLGMNTEAFF. CDR3 DNA: TGTGCCAGCACCCCAGGGGACAGGCTTGGCATGAACACTGAAGCTTTCTTT.

This clone was detected only a few times. V gene TRBV10-3 combines with J gene TRBJ2-3; 9 bases are shared with TRBD1. CDR3 size: 13 residues. The trim removed 10 bases at V and 3 bases at J, leaving 5 bases unmatched. Germline V CDR1 and CDR2: ENHRY, SYGVKD. The CDR3 DNA reads as TGTGCCACCCGACAGGGGGTAACAGATACGCAGTATTTT. It is translated as CATRQGVTDTQYF.

This clone occurred a few times. Written as DNA, the CDR3 is TGTGCCAGCAGCGGCGGCTCCTACAATGAGCAGTTCTTC. The encoded protein is CASSGGSYNEQFF. The chain uses TRBV7-3 and TRBJ2-1, with no clear D. V lost 5 bases and J lost 0, with 5 bases in between. Germline assignment: CDR1 SGHTA and CDR2 FQGTGA. There are 13 residues in the CDR3.

This clone was counted between two and nine times. V is TRBV19 and J is TRBJ2-4, with 8 bases identical to TRBD2. The J segment lost 5 bases and the V segment lost 3 bases, leaving 6 bases of the junction unmatched. Germline CDR1 is LNHDA and CDR2 is SQIVND (reference sequence). There are 15 residues in the CDR3. The CDR3 loop reads CASSIWVAGQNIQYF. The CDR3 DNA is TGTGCCAGTAGTATTTGGGTAGCGGGACAAAACATTCAGTACTTC.

The rearrangement joins TRBV7-2 to TRBJ2-3; D may match TRBD1 or TRBD2 (5 bases each). The V end was cut by 2 bases, the J end by 4 bases, with 10 bases between. The germline V gene encodes CDR1 SGHTA and CDR2 FQGNSA. CDR3 length: 14 residues. Here the CDR3 reads CASSLSVGADTQYF. CDR3 DNA sequence: TGTGCCAGCAGCTTAAGCGTGGGGGCAGATACGCAGTATTTT.